These 6 T cell receptor beta chains were sequenced from one sample in a study of response to subunit inactivated influenza vaccine. In TCRdb, the RT-PCR reads were re-called with MiXCR into one record per CDR3 protein. The sample lists approximately 490,000 distinct CDR3 sequences, approximately 6.9% seen once, with about 12% in the top ten. The input for sequencing was PBMCs from blood, taken roughly 24 months after vaccination. The receptor source for this set is a man between 50 and 75 years old who received an inactivated influenza vaccine.

This chain connects TRBV12-3 or TRBV12-4 to TRBJ2-4, with D hard to call. V shed 1 base and J shed 6 bases, with 10 bases lying between them. CDR3 length: 14 amino acids. CDR3 in DNA: TGTGCCAGCAGTTTAGGACATCAGTCAAACATTCAGTACTTC. This sequence encodes CASSLGHQSNIQYF.

This clonotype was recorded a few times. J is TRBJ2-1 and V is TRBV20-1; tentatively, D is TRBD2 (6 bases). The V end was cut by 3 bases, the J end by 0 bases, with 15 bases between. The CDR3 is 16 amino acids. Germline-derived CDR1 and CDR2 are DFQATT and SNEGSKA (reference sequence). The CDR3 protein is CSASGRGGSSYNEQFF. In nucleotides, the CDR3 is TGCAGTGCTAGTGGGCGGGGTGGTAGCTCCTACAATGAGCAGTTCTTC.

This clonotype was detected only a few times. The chain has TRBV6-4 and TRBJ2-7; 8 nucleotides agree with TRBD2. The CDR3 spans 15 residues. The germline gives CDR1 MRHNA, CDR2 SNTAGT. The junction had 5 bases not matched to a gene; V was cut back by 2 bases and J by 2 bases. CDR3 sequence reads: CASSDRGGTPYEQYF. CDR3 bases: TGTGCCAGCAGTGACCGGGGGGGTACCCCCTACGAGCAGTACTTC.

The V and J genes are TRBV27 and TRBJ1-6; D remains ambiguous. Germline V lookup: CDR1 MNHEY, CDR2 SMNVEV (reference sequence). V lost 2 bases and J lost 9, with 5 bases in between. This CDR3 has 12 amino acids. CDR3 DNA: TGTGCCAGCAGTTTAAATGGTTCACCCCTCCACTTT. It encodes CASSLNGSPLHF.

This rearrangement joins TRBV20-1 to TRBJ2-3; D is uncertain. The CDR3 sequence is 14 residues long. With 2 bases removed from V and 0 bases from J, the gap between germline ends came to 9 bases. In germline, CDR1 is DFQATT, CDR2 SNEGSKA (reference sequence). CDR3 in DNA: TGCAGTGCTAGAAAGTACACTAGCACAGATACGCAGTATTTT. Its translation is CSARKYTSTDTQYF.

This clonotype came up many times. This chain links TRBV4-1 with TRBJ2-7; no clear D. CDR3 length equals 14 residues. Trimming took off 0 bases at V and 3 bases at J, with 9 bases between the two ends. The V gene's germline CDR1 is MGHRA and CDR2 YSYEKL. The CDR3 nucleotides read TGCGCCAGCAGCCAAGAAAGCCCATTCTACGAGCAGTACTTC. This gives the protein CASSQESPFYEQYF.